The rows below give T cell receptor beta chains drawn from one sample of a study of T cells in Graves' hyperthyroidism and ophthalmopathy. One entry per CDR3 protein results from TCRdb running MiXCR on the multiplex PCR reads. The data show 600,000 to 850,000 distinct CDR3 sequences, over 15% seen once. The source material was blood. The origin of the receptors is a woman in her forties or fifties with Graves' hyperthyroidism that later progressed to Graves' ophthalmopathy. Each CDR3 is given without its conserved first and last residue. A D gene is named only where the DNA matches it firmly.

v_call: TRBV30
d_call: NA
cdr3_aa: ASAGRTDQPQH

v_call: TRBV27
d_call: NA
cdr3_aa: ASSPKGGNSSPLH

v_call: TRBV27
d_call: TRBD2
cdr3_aa: ASSSIAGTSYNEQF

v_call: TRBV5-1
d_call: NA
cdr3_aa: ASSLGQGTGELF

v_call: TRBV5-4
d_call: NA
cdr3_aa: ASSLGSGLDGYT

v_call: TRBV5-1
d_call: NA
cdr3_aa: ASSIVGADTGELF

v_call: TRBV6-1
d_call: NA
cdr3_aa: ATTAFTGTEAF

v_call: TRBV3-1
d_call: NA
cdr3_aa: ASSQGSSGTEAF

v_call: TRBV5-1
d_call: NA
cdr3_aa: ASSLVPGANEKLF

v_call: TRBV6-1
d_call: NA
cdr3_aa: ASSNSGSNQPQH

v_call: TRBV2
d_call: TRBD1
cdr3_aa: ATDREDYEQY

v_call: TRBV3-1
d_call: TRBD1
cdr3_aa: ASSIGTGDQPQH

v_call: TRBV9
d_call: NA
cdr3_aa: ASSVFLKDTQY

v_call: TRBV20-1
d_call: TRBD2
cdr3_aa: SASEGLAINTDTQY

v_call: TRBV6-5
d_call: NA
cdr3_aa: ASSYTGLNSGNTIY

v_call: TRBV20-1
d_call: NA
cdr3_aa: SARAASQAF

v_call: TRBV7-9
d_call: TRBD1
cdr3_aa: ASSRRGGQGPTEQY

v_call: TRBV20-1
d_call: NA
cdr3_aa: SSTTGSPYEQY

v_call: TRBV7-2
d_call: TRBD2
cdr3_aa: ASSLDETGGLDTQY

v_call: TRBV4-1
d_call: NA
cdr3_aa: ASSQRTLGDTEAF

v_call: TRBV9
d_call: NA
cdr3_aa: ASSVSGGVKETQY

v_call: TRBV6-6
d_call: NA
cdr3_aa: ASSYSIEAF

v_call: TRBV14
d_call: NA
cdr3_aa: ASSLVDGGPLHF

v_call: TRBV30
d_call: NA
cdr3_aa: AWGTSGNGGYT

v_call: TRBV2
d_call: NA
cdr3_aa: ASSVSAYEQY

v_call: TRBV12-3/TRBV12-4
d_call: NA
cdr3_aa: ASSSGPYTGELF

v_call: TRBV6-1
d_call: NA
cdr3_aa: ASSRPGVTEAF

v_call: TRBV18
d_call: TRBD1
cdr3_aa: ASSPTTGAGNTIY

v_call: TRBV20-1
d_call: NA
cdr3_aa: SAQGYQETQY

v_call: TRBV9
d_call: TRBD2
cdr3_aa: ASSPRGERGNTGELF

v_call: TRBV9
d_call: NA
cdr3_aa: ASSVGVRYGYT

v_call: TRBV9
d_call: NA
cdr3_aa: ASSVGTTLQETQY

v_call: TRBV12-3/TRBV12-4
d_call: TRBD1
cdr3_aa: ASTVQGKNTEAF

v_call: TRBV9
d_call: NA
cdr3_aa: ASSTGSELSNQPQH

v_call: TRBV19
d_call: TRBD1
cdr3_aa: ASSIAAGQDYGYT

v_call: TRBV20-1
d_call: TRBD1
cdr3_aa: SASRDRGYNEQF

v_call: TRBV19
d_call: TRBD1
cdr3_aa: ASSTWDRVNEKLF

v_call: TRBV5-1
d_call: NA
cdr3_aa: ASSATQGPTEAF

v_call: TRBV3-1
d_call: NA
cdr3_aa: ASSQVIGRRGSGANVLT

v_call: TRBV24-1
d_call: NA
cdr3_aa: ATSDWGDGGSYEQY

v_call: TRBV6-1
d_call: NA
cdr3_aa: ASSLWAHETNTGELF

v_call: TRBV3-1
d_call: NA
cdr3_aa: ASSQVVSSPLPDTQY

v_call: TRBV27
d_call: NA
cdr3_aa: ASSLGESHYGYT

v_call: TRBV6-1
d_call: NA
cdr3_aa: ASSAGALSWETQY

v_call: TRBV27
d_call: TRBD2
cdr3_aa: ASRMRGATYNEQF

v_call: TRBV11-2
d_call: NA
cdr3_aa: ASSLIPPYEQY

v_call: TRBV14
d_call: TRBD2
cdr3_aa: ASSQDLRAGAGLLQINTGELF

v_call: TRBV20-1
d_call: TRBD1
cdr3_aa: SARPGQTLNTEAF

v_call: TRBV6-1
d_call: NA
cdr3_aa: ASSFGRGRTEAF

v_call: TRBV7-8
d_call: TRBD2
cdr3_aa: ASSLWGGTTNEQF

v_call: TRBV7-2
d_call: TRBD1
cdr3_aa: ASSQQQGREKLF

v_call: TRBV24-1
d_call: NA
cdr3_aa: ATKGVEGNTIY

v_call: TRBV10-1
d_call: TRBD1
cdr3_aa: ASSDHRGWDTEAF

v_call: TRBV6-1
d_call: NA
cdr3_aa: ASSLEGGWTGELF

v_call: TRBV12-3/TRBV12-4
d_call: NA
cdr3_aa: ASSSTGPRGATQY

v_call: TRBV14
d_call: TRBD2
cdr3_aa: ASRPAGGYNEQF

v_call: TRBV12-3/TRBV12-4
d_call: NA
cdr3_aa: ASRPAGTQNQPQH

v_call: TRBV20-1
d_call: TRBD2
cdr3_aa: SAILRLAGGPLNEQF